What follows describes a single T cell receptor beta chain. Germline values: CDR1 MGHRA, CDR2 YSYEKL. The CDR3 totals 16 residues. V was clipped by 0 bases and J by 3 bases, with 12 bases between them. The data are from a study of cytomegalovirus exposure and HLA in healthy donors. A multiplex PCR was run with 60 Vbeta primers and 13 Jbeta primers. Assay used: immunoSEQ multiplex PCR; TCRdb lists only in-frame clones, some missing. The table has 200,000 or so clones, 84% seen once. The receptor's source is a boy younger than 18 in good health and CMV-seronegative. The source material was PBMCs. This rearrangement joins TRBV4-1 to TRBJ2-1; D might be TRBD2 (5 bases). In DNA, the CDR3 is TGCGCCAGCAGCCAAGAGTCTAGCCGAGTCTACAATGAGCAGTTCTTC. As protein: CASSQESSRVYNEQFF.